Listed below are T cell receptor beta chains from one sample, sequenced in a study of graft-versus-host responses after intestinal transplantation. Profiled with immunoSEQ multiplex PCR; TCRdb holds only in-frame clones, not every one. This table has about 15,000 clones, around three quarters appearing once. The specimen comprised ileum tissue, sampled about 460 days after intestinal transplant. These receptors originate from a human patient who received an intestinal transplant, so some T cells may come from the graft donor. Each CDR3 is given with its conserved first and last residue. D genes are given only for firm matches. Size is omitted from some rows. Given values are once, few, many or a class for expanded clones.

v_call	j_call	clone_size	d_call	cdr3_nt	cdr3_aa
TRBV27	TRBJ2-3	NA	TRBD2	TGTGCCAGCAGTAGAGCGGGAGCGACCACAGATACGCAGTATTTT	CASSRAGATTDTQYF
TRBV5-1	TRBJ1-1	NA	TRBD1	TGCGCCAGCACCAGGGACAGGGGTTACACTGAAGCTTTCTTT	CASTRDRGYTEAFF
TRBV19	TRBJ1-1	NA	NA	TGTGCCAGTAGTACCGGGACACTGAACACTGAAGCTTTCTTT	CASSTGTLNTEAFF
TRBV6-5	TRBJ2-2	NA	TRBD2	TGTGCCAGCAGACCCTGGACTAGCGAGGCCGGGGAGCTGTTTTTT	CASRPWTSEAGELFF
TRBV2	TRBJ2-7	NA	TRBD2	TGTGCCAGCAGTGAAGCGTGGCGGGGGGCGTTGTACGAGCAGTACTTC	CASSEAWRGALYEQYF
TRBV5-1	TRBJ1-4	NA	NA	TGCGCCAGCAGGGGCGGCAGGGAAAGAGAAAAACTGTTTTTT	CASRGGREREKLFF
TRBV10-1	TRBJ1-2	NA	NA	TGCGCCAGCAGGGGGGCCGACAGACCATATGGCTACACCTTC	CASRGADRPYGYTF
TRBV7-8	TRBJ2-2	NA	TRBD1	TGTGCCAGCAGCTCATGGACAGGGGGGGCCACCGGGGAGCTGTTTTTT	CASSSWTGGATGELFF
TRBV18	TRBJ1-6	NA	TRBD1	TGTGCCAGCTCACCGTTCAGTGGTGCAGGGGGCGATTCACCCCTCCACTTT	CASSPFSGAGGDSPLHF
TRBV5-6	TRBJ1-2	NA	NA	TGTGCCAGCAGCTTCAGGCCCCAGATTAATGGCTACACCTTC	CASSFRPQINGYTF
TRBV7-2	TRBJ2-3	NA	TRBD2	TGTGCCAGCAGCCTCTCGGGACTAGTTGGAGATACGCAGTATTTT	CASSLSGLVGDTQYF
TRBV6-5	TRBJ1-1	NA	TRBD1	TGTGCCAGCCGTACAGGGGGAAACACTGAAGCTTTCTTT	CASRTGGNTEAFF
TRBV4-1	TRBJ2-3	NA	TRBD2	TGCGCCAGCAGCCAGGGACTAGGGGCCGGGGATACGCAGTATTTT	CASSQGLGAGDTQYF
TRBV19	TRBJ2-3	NA	NA	TGTGCCAGTAAGTTTGGAACAGCCTCGGATACGCAGTATTTT	CASKFGTASDTQYF
TRBV5-4	TRBJ2-3	NA	TRBD2	TGTGCCAGCAGCTCTCTAGCGGGGTCGGAGGAAGATACGCAGTATTTT	CASSSLAGSEEDTQYF
TRBV5-1	TRBJ2-3	NA	NA	TGCGCCAGCTTCCTCGACGGGGGTACGCAGTATTTT	CASFLDGGTQYF
TRBV19	TRBJ2-7	NA	TRBD1	TGTGCCAGTAGTGGACAGGGCGTCAACGAGCAGTACTTC	CASSGQGVNEQYF
TRBV15	TRBJ2-1	NA	NA	TGTGCCACCAGCAGACCAATCGGGCCCGGGGGCAATGAGCAGTTCTTC	CATSRPIGPGGNEQFF
TRBV11-2	TRBJ2-7	NA	NA	TGTGCCAGCAGCTTAGAGACCCTGCACTCCTACGAGCAGTACTTC	CASSLETLHSYEQYF
TRBV2	TRBJ2-1	NA	TRBD2	TGTGCCAGCAGTGTGGGACTAGCATTCGGTGAGCAGTTCTTC	CASSVGLAFGEQFF
TRBV7-9	TRBJ1-5	NA	TRBD1	TGTGCCAGCAGCTTAGGAGGGGGCGGGGGTCAGCCCCAGCATTTT	CASSLGGGGGQPQHF
TRBV27	TRBJ1-4	NA	NA	TGTGCCAGCAGTTTATTCGCAGACGGAGAAAAACTGTTTTTT	CASSLFADGEKLFF
TRBV2	TRBJ2-5	NA	NA	TGTGCCAGCAGTGACTACGGGGCGGGGAGGGAGACCCAGTACTTC	CASSDYGAGRETQYF
TRBV27	TRBJ1-1	NA	NA	TGTGCCAGCAGTCGGACCCCGGGGAACACTGAAGCTTTCTTT	CASSRTPGNTEAFF
TRBV9	TRBJ2-1	few	TRBD2	TGTGCCAGCAGCGTAGTGGCTAGCGGGAGAAGGTACGATGAGCAGTTCTTC	CASSVVASGRRYDEQFF
TRBV6-4	TRBJ2-1	NA	TRBD2	TGTGCCAGCAGTGACGAAGCGGGGGGCCCCAATGAGCAGTTCTTC	CASSDEAGGPNEQFF
TRBV2	TRBJ1-5	few	NA	TGTGCCAGCAGTGAAGCGCCAGAGAGTAGCAATCAGCCCCAGCATTTT	CASSEAPESSNQPQHF
TRBV27	TRBJ1-6	NA	TRBD1	TGTGCCAGCAGTACCCCCGGGACAGGCTCTTTTGCCCTCCACTTT	CASSTPGTGSFALHF
TRBV9	TRBJ2-7	once	NA	TGTGCCAGCAGCGTAGAGGGGGGAAGCTCCTACGAGCAGTACTTC	CASSVEGGSSYEQYF
TRBV6-1	TRBJ1-4	NA	NA	TGTGCCAGCAGTGAAGCGACGGCCGCTTTGTGGGAAAAACTGTTTTTT	CASSEATAALWEKLFF
TRBV5-1	TRBJ2-2	few	NA	TGCGCCAGCAGCTTGGCTGCAGGGTATCCCGGGGAGCTGTTTTTT	CASSLAAGYPGELFF
TRBV5-1	TRBJ2-7	NA	TRBD1	TGCGCCAGCAACTCCGAGGACAGGGGAGTCTACGAGCAGTACTTC	CASNSEDRGVYEQYF
TRBV7-8	TRBJ2-5	NA	NA	TGTGCCAGCAGCTTACCGGGGGCAGGAGTGCAGTACTTC	CASSLPGAGVQYF
TRBV5-6	TRBJ1-2	NA	TRBD1	TGTGCCAGCAGTGGACAGGGAATCTATGGCTACACCTTC	CASSGQGIYGYTF
TRBV5-1	TRBJ2-1	NA	TRBD1	TGCGCCAGCAGCACGACAGGGGATGAGCAGTTCTTC	CASSTTGDEQFF
TRBV5-6	TRBJ2-7	few	NA	TGTGCCAGCAGCTTCGGCAGGGTGTACGAGCAGTACTTC	CASSFGRVYEQYF
TRBV19	TRBJ1-5	NA	NA	TGTGCCAGTAGCACCACCACAGGGATCAACAATCAGCCCCAGCATTTT	CASSTTTGINNQPQHF
TRBV2	TRBJ2-5	NA	NA	TGTGCCAGCGGTCTAGTCGAAGAGACCCAGTACTTC	CASGLVEETQYF
TRBV11-2	TRBJ2-3	NA	TRBD2	TGTGCCAGCAGCTTTGGCCCCGGGACTAGCGGTGTCACAGATACGCAGTATTTT	CASSFGPGTSGVTDTQYF
TRBV11-3	TRBJ2-7	NA	TRBD2	TGTGCCAGCAGCCCAGGACTAGCGGCGATCTACGAGCAGTACTTC	CASSPGLAAIYEQYF